These T cell receptor beta chains were read from a single sample in a study of T cells in Graves' hyperthyroidism and ophthalmopathy. TCRdb itself ran the multiplex PCR reads through MiXCR, one entry per CDR3 protein. The profile shows hundreds of thousands of distinct CDR3 sequences, approximately 36% of them singletons. The sample taken for sequencing was blood. The receptors stem from a woman between 40 and 50 years old with Graves' hyperthyroidism. CDR3s include the opening cysteine and the closing phenylalanine or tryptophan. Fields, in order: V gene, J gene, D gene, clone size, CDR3 DNA, CDR3 protein. A D gene is named only where the DNA matches it firmly. Some rows have no size entry. The others give once, few or many, or a class for an expanded clone.

>TRBV29-1|TRBJ2-5|NA|many
TGCAGCGTTACGGGGGAGCTTTCCGGAGAGACCCAGTACTTC
CSVTGELSGETQYF
>TRBV24-1|TRBJ1-2|NA|few
TGTGCCACCAGTGACCTCGAGCGGGGCTACACCTTC
CATSDLERGYTF
>TRBV6-2/TRBV6-3|TRBJ2-5|NA|few
TGTGCCAGCACCCCTACTCCAGGGTCCCGAGGCGCGACCCAGTACTTC
CASTPTPGSRGATQYF
>TRBV7-8|TRBJ2-7|TRBD2|many
TGTGCCAGCAGCTTAGGACGGAGCGGGAGGGCTTACGAGCAGTACTTC
CASSLGRSGRAYEQYF
>TRBV10-3|TRBJ1-1|NA|many
TGTGCCATCAGTGACACCATAGGCGCTGAAGCTTTCTTT
CAISDTIGAEAFF
>TRBV10-3|TRBJ1-1|NA|many
TGTGCCATCAGCTTTGACAAAAAGAACACTGAAGCTTTCTTT
CAISFDKKNTEAFF
>TRBV5-1|TRBJ1-1|NA|many
TGCGCCAGCAGAGTCGCGGACACTGAAGCTTTCTTT
CASRVADTEAFF
>TRBV12-3/TRBV12-4|TRBJ1-6|NA|few
TGTGCCAGCAGTTTCACAGATAATAATTCACCCCTCCACTTT
CASSFTDNNSPLHF
>TRBV7-3|TRBJ2-7|TRBD1|few
TGTGCCAGCATGGCCGGGACAGGGGTTTCCTACGAGCAGTACTTC
CASMAGTGVSYEQYF
>TRBV7-9|TRBJ2-7|NA|many
TGTGCCAGCAGCTTAGGAGAGGGAACCTACGAGCAGTACTTC
CASSLGEGTYEQYF
>TRBV27|TRBJ1-6|NA|few
TGTGCCAGCAGTTTGAGAGGGGAGAATTCACCCCTCCACTTT
CASSLRGENSPLHF
>TRBV19|TRBJ2-7|TRBD2|few
TGTGCCAGTAGTATTGGGCTAGCGGACGACTACGAGCAGTACTTC
CASSIGLADDYEQYF
>TRBV4-3|TRBJ1-6|TRBD1|many
TGCGCCAGCACTAGGACAGGGGGAAGTTCACCCCTCCACTTT
CASTRTGGSSPLHF
>TRBV25-1|TRBJ1-2|NA|NA
NA
CASSFYICSARDSKNYGYTF
>TRBV7-2|TRBJ1-3|NA|NA
TGTGCCAGCAGCTTAAGGCTAGCGGGAACGAACACCATATATTTT
CASSLRLAGTNTIYF
>TRBV10-3|TRBJ2-6|NA|many
TGTGCCATCAGTTCTTTAACAGGCTCTGGGGCCAACGTCCTGACTTTC
CAISSLTGSGANVLTF
>TRBV10-2|TRBJ1-1|NA|NA
TGTGCCAGCAGGCCCGAAGTTAAAGGGAACACTGAAGCTTTCTTT
CASRPEVKGNTEAFF
>TRBV6-2/TRBV6-3|TRBJ1-2|NA|few
TGTGCCAGCGCGGACAGATTCTATGGCTACACCTTC
CASADRFYGYTF
>TRBV29-1|TRBJ2-7|NA|NA
TGCAGCGTTGAGGCCCCCGGTTTTTCCCGAAGCTCCTACGAGCAGTACTTC
CSVEAPGFSRSSYEQYF
>TRBV12-3/TRBV12-4|TRBJ2-5|TRBD2|few
TGTGCCAGCAGTCCAGGACTAGCGGGGCCGGAGACCCAGTACTTC
CASSPGLAGPETQYF
>TRBV7-6|TRBJ2-5|TRBD2|few
TGTGCCAGCAGTCGGACTAGTATGGGGGAGACCCAGTACTTC
CASSRTSMGETQYF
>TRBV19|TRBJ2-5|TRBD1|NA
TGTGCCAGTCAGAGGGGGCCTCAGCTCCAAGAGACCCAGTACTTC
CASQRGPQLQETQYF
>TRBV7-9|TRBJ1-2|NA|many
TGTGCCAGCAGCAATACAGGGAACAGTCGCTACACCTTC
CASSNTGNSRYTF
>TRBV5-1|TRBJ2-7|NA|many
TGCGCCAGCAGCTCATTAGGTGGGCTTTCCTACGAGCAGTACTTC
CASSSLGGLSYEQYF
>TRBV11-1|TRBJ1-2|NA|many
TGTGCCAGCAGCTTCACCCGGGACTATGGCTACACCTTC
CASSFTRDYGYTF
>TRBV7-9|TRBJ1-1|NA|NA
TGTGCCAGCAGCCAAGATTCGGCAGGGCTCACCTCTGAAGCTTTCTTT
CASSQDSAGLTSEAFF
>TRBV7-2|TRBJ2-7|TRBD1|NA
TGTGCCGGCAGCATAGGGACAGGGAGAAACGAGCAGTACTTC
CAGSIGTGRNEQYF
>TRBV29-1|TRBJ2-7|NA|many
TGCAGCGTTGTCTTCACAGGGTTAGAAGAGCAGTACTTC
CSVVFTGLEEQYF
>TRBV18|TRBJ1-1|NA|few
TGTGCCAGCTCACCACCAGGCAGGGGAGGCACTGAAGCTTTCTTT
CASSPPGRGGTEAFF
>TRBV9|TRBJ2-7|TRBD2|NA
TGTGCCAGCAGCGTAGGGACTAGCGGGGCAAAGCAGCAGTACTTC
CASSVGTSGAKQQYF
>TRBV2|TRBJ1-6|NA|NA
TGTGCCAGCAGTGCGATAGGGGACCCAGCAAATTCACCCCTCCACTTT
CASSAIGDPANSPLHF
>TRBV19|TRBJ1-1|NA|many
TGTGCCAGTGTAGACGGACGGACGAACACTGAAGCTTTCTTT
CASVDGRTNTEAFF
>TRBV5-1|TRBJ1-2|NA|NA
TGCGCCAGCAGCTTGGTAGCCCAAGGGGGCTACACCTTC
CASSLVAQGGYTF
>TRBV7-2|TRBJ1-5|NA|many
TGTGCCAGCAGTTTACGGCAGGGTCAGCCCCAGCATTTT
CASSLRQGQPQHF
>TRBV20-1|TRBJ2-7|NA|many
TGCAGTGCTAGGGGACTCTCGTTAGAGCAGTACTTC
CSARGLSLEQYF
>TRBV18|TRBJ1-1|NA|many
TGTGCCAGCTCACCGGTTGACACTGAAGCTTTCTTT
CASSPVDTEAFF
>TRBV4-3|TRBJ1-1|NA|NA
TGCGCCAGCAGCCAAGCACGGGCCGGCACTGAAGCTTTCTTT
CASSQARAGTEAFF
>TRBV7-9|TRBJ2-7|TRBD1|many
TGTGCCAGCAGCGTCGGGACAGGGGGCAACGAGCAGTACTTC
CASSVGTGGNEQYF
>TRBV6-1|TRBJ2-6|TRBD1|NA
TGTGCCAGCTCACCCGGGACAGGGAGCTCTGGGGCCAACGTCCTGACTTTC
CASSPGTGSSGANVLTF
>TRBV9|TRBJ1-1|TRBD1|many
TGTGCCAGCAGCGGAACGGACAGGGTAGCTTTCTTT
CASSGTDRVAFF
>TRBV7-2|TRBJ2-3|NA|NA
TGTGCCAGCAGCCTGGACATAGATACGCAGTATTTT
CASSLDIDTQYF
>TRBV5-1|TRBJ2-5|TRBD1|NA
TGCGCCAGCAGCTTCACACAGGGGATAGTACGAGAGACCCAGTACTTC
CASSFTQGIVRETQYF
>TRBV4-3|TRBJ1-4|NA|few
TGCGCCAGCAGCGGGGCGACAGCAACTAATGAAAAACTGTTTTTT
CASSGATATNEKLFF
>TRBV5-1|TRBJ2-2|NA|NA
TGCGCCAGCAGTCTGACAGCGGCTGCCGGGGAGCTGTTTTTT
CASSLTAAAGELFF
>TRBV20-1|TRBJ2-5|NA|NA
TGCAGTGCTAGAGGGAATCAGCCCCAGTACTTC
CSARGNQPQYF
>TRBV29-1|TRBJ1-2|NA|few
TGCAGCGTTGTCAGTAGAGGCTACACCTTC
CSVVSRGYTF
>TRBV7-8|TRBJ2-5|NA|NA
TGTGCCAGCAGGGAGGGGGGCGTCGAGACCCAGTACTTC
CASREGGVETQYF
>TRBV7-2|TRBJ1-4|TRBD1|few
TGTGCCAGCAGCGGCCGGGACAGGGGACCGGTTGAAAAACTGTTTTTT
CASSGRDRGPVEKLFF
>TRBV13|TRBJ1-2|NA|many
TGTGCCAGCAGCTTCCACAATAACTATGGCTACACCTTC
CASSFHNNYGYTF
>TRBV20-1|TRBJ1-2|NA|many
TGCAGTGCTACCGATTATCAGGGAAGGGACTATGGCTACACCTTC
CSATDYQGRDYGYTF
>TRBV9|TRBJ1-5|NA|many
TGTGCCAGCAGCCCTGGGACGGGGCTTGGCAATCAGCCCCAGCATTTT
CASSPGTGLGNQPQHF
>TRBV6-2/TRBV6-3|TRBJ1-6|TRBD1|NA
TGTGCCAGCAGTCGAAGGGACAGGGCGTATAATTCACCCCTCCACTTT
CASSRRDRAYNSPLHF
>TRBV10-3|TRBJ2-3|NA|NA
TGTGCCATCAGTGAATTGGCTACCTGGAACCCCACAGATACGCAGTATTTT
CAISELATWNPTDTQYF